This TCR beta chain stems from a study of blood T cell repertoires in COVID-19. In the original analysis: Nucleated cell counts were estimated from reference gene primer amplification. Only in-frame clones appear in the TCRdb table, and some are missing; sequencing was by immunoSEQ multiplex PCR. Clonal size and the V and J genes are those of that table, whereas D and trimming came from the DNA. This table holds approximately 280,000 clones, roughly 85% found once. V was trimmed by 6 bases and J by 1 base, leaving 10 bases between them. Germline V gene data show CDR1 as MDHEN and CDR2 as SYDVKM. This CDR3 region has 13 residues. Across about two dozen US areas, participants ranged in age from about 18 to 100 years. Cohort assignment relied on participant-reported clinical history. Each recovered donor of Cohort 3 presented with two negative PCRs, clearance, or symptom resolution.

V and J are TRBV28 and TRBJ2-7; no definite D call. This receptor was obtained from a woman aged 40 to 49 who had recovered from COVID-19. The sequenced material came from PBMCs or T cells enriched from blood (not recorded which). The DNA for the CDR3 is TGTGCCAGCAGGCCCCTACGATCCTACGAGCAGTACTTC. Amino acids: CASRPLRSYEQYF.